The text below deals with one TCR beta chain. The antigen is not known. The CDR3 covers 17 residues. With 3 bases removed from V and 0 bases from J, the gap between germline ends came to 15 bases. The V gene's germline CDR1 is KGHSH and CDR2 LQKENI. The data belong to a study of shared clonotypes between healthy human individuals. Across the study: Donors had three CD4 naive, three CD4 memory, two CD8 naive and one CD8 memory plate apiece. Study-wide results and caveats: Owing to a small donor count, the genetic and exposure-history diversity represented was limited. Across subsets, estimated richness was generally greater for naive than for memory populations.

Cells designated naive CD8 were CD45RO-negative and were positively selected for CCR7, with terminally differentiated effector memory CD45RA+ cells excluded. Each donor was a Caucasian adult residing in Nashville, Tennessee. Produced via immunoSEQ multiplex PCR; TCRdb's table is partial and in-frame only. There are about 1.9 million clones in the sample; 93% occur only once, and 1.5% to 2% lies in the top ten. The rearrangement joins TRBV18 to TRBJ1-3; maybe TRBD1 (5 bases). The sequence came from a young man in good health. Some clones in this sample may be carry-over from other donors' samples. The sample consisted of naive CD8+ T cells from PBMCs. CDR3: CASSPPRGLSSGNTIYF. The CDR3 region has the DNA TGTGCCAGCTCACCCCCGCGGGGACTTAGCTCTGGAAACACCATATATTTT.